A single sample gave rise to the 10 T cell receptor beta chains below, sequenced in a study of shared clonotypes between healthy human individuals. As defined, naive CD8 cells were CD45RO-negative and positively selected for CCR7, with terminally differentiated effector memory CD45RA+ cells excluded. The method was immunoSEQ multiplex PCR; TCRdb's version includes in-frame clones alone and lacks a portion of them. The sample has around 560,000 clones, roughly 95% seen once. Specimen: naive CD8+ T cells sorted from blood. These receptors were taken from a woman in her twenties or thirties in good health.

This chain uses TRBV7-9 with TRBJ2-7; 7 nucleotides line up with TRBD2. Germline CDR1 reads SEHNR; CDR2 reads FQNEAQ (reference sequence). The CDR3 is 15 residues long. The trim removed 5 bases at V and 2 bases at J, leaving 9 bases unmatched. The CDR3 reads CASSTGLAAPYEQYF. DNA for the CDR3: TGTGCCAGCAGCACAGGCCTAGCGGCTCCCTACGAGCAGTACTTC.

This clone was observed a few times. CDR3 sequence reads: CASSSGTDYGYTF. In DNA form, the CDR3 reads TGTGCCAGCAGCTCCGGGACAGACTATGGCTACACCTTC. The J gene is TRBJ1-2, the V gene TRBV2, with 7 bases matching TRBD1. The CDR3 spans 13 residues. Looked up from germline, CDR1 is SNHLY and CDR2 is FYNNEI. Germline trimming cut 6 bases from V and 3 bases from J; bases unmatched to any gene: 4. The full variable domain, completed using reference TRBV2 and TRBJ1-2, is EPEVTQTPSHQVTQMGQEVILRCVPISNHLYFYWYRQILGQKVEFLVSFYNNEISEKSEIFDDQFSVERPDGSNFTLKIRSTKLEDSAMYFCASSSGTDYGYTFGSGTRLTVV.

This chain joins TRBV29-1 and TRBJ1-2; unclear D gene. Germline CDR1 is SQVTM and CDR2 is ANQGSEA. The CDR3 has 11 residues. Trimming left V 5 bases short and J 4 bases short, with 8 bases between. The CDR3 loop is CSVRSGYGYTF. CDR3 nucleotide sequence: TGCAGCGTTCGGTCCGGCTATGGCTACACCTTC.

The chain couples TRBV5-8 to TRBJ2-7, with 7 bases lining up with TRBD2. There are 15 residues in the CDR3. With V trimmed by 4 bases and J by 5 bases, 12 bases remained unmatched. The germline CDR1 and CDR2 sequences are SGHTS and YDEGEE. DNA of the CDR3: TGTGCCAGCAGCCCGGAGGGGAGGGCGTCGGACGAGCAGTACTTC. Translation: CASSPEGRASDEQYF.

With respect to this clone: At the DNA level, this CDR3 is encoded by other sequences in the same sample as well. The chain combines TRBV27 with TRBJ1-5; D gene ambiguous. The CDR3 sequence is 15 residues long. Germline V gives CDR1 MNHEY, CDR2 SMNVEV (reference sequence). V lost 0 bases and J 4 bases, leaving 10 bases between the germline ends. The CDR3 spells CASSLSLTGNQPQHF. CDR3 coding DNA: TGTGCCAGCAGTTTATCGCTGACGGGAAATCAGCCCCAGCATTTT.

The V call is TRBV30, the J call TRBJ2-3, with D perhaps TRBD2 (5 bases). Per germline, CDR1 GTSNPN and CDR2 SVGIG (reference sequence). Between the trimmed V and J ends, which lost 5 bases and 1 base, there was a span of 19 bases. The CDR3 spans 16 residues. The CDR3 loop reads CAWQELDLARTDTQYF. The CDR3 nucleotides read TGTGCCTGGCAGGAGTTGGACTTGGCTCGCACAGATACGCAGTATTTT.

CDR3 loop: CASSPSGEKSYEQYF. The CDR3 nucleotides read TGTGCCAGCAGTCCTAGCGGAGAGAAGTCCTACGAGCAGTACTTC. V gene TRBV28 combines with J gene TRBJ2-7; 7 bases match TRBD2. CDR3 length: 15 amino acids. The J segment lost 1 base and the V segment lost 5 bases, leaving 8 bases of the junction unmatched. Germline assignment: CDR1 MDHEN and CDR2 SYDVKM.

The rearrangement links TRBV29-1 to TRBJ2-7; 12 bases are shared with TRBD1. CDR3 length equals 13 residues. J gave up 5 bases and V 6 bases, and 5 bases lay outside the gene matches. Germline lookup yields CDR1 SQVTM and CDR2 ANQGSEA. CDR3 DNA: TGCAGCGTCCCGGGGACAGGGGGCGACGAGCAGTACTTC. It codes for CSVPGTGGDEQYF.

The chain is built from TRBV28 and TRBJ2-7, with 8 bases lining up with TRBD1. The V gene's germline CDR1 is MDHEN and CDR2 SYDVKM. The CDR3 is 14 amino acids. Trimming removed 5 bases from V and 4 bases from J; junction bases left unmatched: 7. CDR3 sequence: CASSQQGASYEQYF. The DNA for the CDR3 is TGTGCCAGCAGTCAGCAGGGGGCTTCGTACGAGCAGTACTTC.

This clone appeared a single time. J is TRBJ2-7 and V is TRBV18, with a possible D match to TRBD1 (5 bases). The CDR3 runs to 15 residues. Germline-derived CDR1 and CDR2 are KGHSH and LQKENI. The ends were cut back, 3 bases at V and 2 bases at J, with 14 bases in the middle. This CDR3 reads CASSPTGGATYEQYF. In DNA form, the CDR3 reads TGTGCCAGCTCACCTACAGGTGGGGCAACCTACGAGCAGTACTTC.